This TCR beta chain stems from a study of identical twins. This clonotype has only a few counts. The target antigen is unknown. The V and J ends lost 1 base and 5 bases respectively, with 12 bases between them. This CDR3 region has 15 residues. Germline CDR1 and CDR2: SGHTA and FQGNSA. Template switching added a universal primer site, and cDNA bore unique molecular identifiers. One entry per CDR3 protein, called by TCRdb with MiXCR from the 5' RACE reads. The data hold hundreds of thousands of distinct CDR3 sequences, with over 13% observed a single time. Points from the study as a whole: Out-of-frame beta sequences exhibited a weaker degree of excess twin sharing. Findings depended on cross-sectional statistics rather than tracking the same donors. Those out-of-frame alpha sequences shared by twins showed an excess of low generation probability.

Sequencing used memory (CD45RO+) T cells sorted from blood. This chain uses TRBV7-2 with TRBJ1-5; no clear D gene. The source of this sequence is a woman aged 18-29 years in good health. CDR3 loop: CASSLGAADYQPQHF. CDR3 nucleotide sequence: TGTGCCAGCAGCTTAGGGGCAGCCGACTATCAGCCCCAGCATTTT. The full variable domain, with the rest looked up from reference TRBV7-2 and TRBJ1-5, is GAGVSQSPSNKVTEKGKDVELRCDPISGHTALYWYRQSLGQGLEFLIYFQGNSAPDKSGLPSDRFSAERTGGSVSTLTIQRTQQEDSAVYLCASSLGAADYQPQHFGDGTRLSIL.